This TCR beta chain was recorded in a study of blood T cell repertoires in COVID-19. Study at large: The United States, Italy and Spain were the sources of the acute and convalescent COVID-19 samples. T cells, B-cell-depleted T cells, or PBMCs provided the cDNA or gDNA that served as material.

In the study's own analysis: Amplification from reference gene primers served as the basis for estimated nucleated cell counts. Produced via immunoSEQ multiplex PCR; TCRdb's table is partial and in-frame only. That table furnishes V, J and clone size, whereas the DNA furnished D and trimming. The table has approximately 500,000 clones, roughly nine tenths seen once. Seattle cases were enrolled at active infection and followed longitudinally. The CDR3 has 16 amino acids. Sequencing used peripheral blood. The receptor was derived from a man in his late teens or twenties with COVID-19, enrolled during active disease. This chain connects TRBV7-5 to TRBJ2-7; TRBD1, as called in the table, went unchecked against the DNA. TRBV7-5 is termed a pseudogene. The CDR3 here is CVRSPQYWAHPYEQYF. DNA for the CDR3: TGTGTCAGAAGCCCCCAATACTGGGCCCATCCCTACGAGCAGTACTTC.